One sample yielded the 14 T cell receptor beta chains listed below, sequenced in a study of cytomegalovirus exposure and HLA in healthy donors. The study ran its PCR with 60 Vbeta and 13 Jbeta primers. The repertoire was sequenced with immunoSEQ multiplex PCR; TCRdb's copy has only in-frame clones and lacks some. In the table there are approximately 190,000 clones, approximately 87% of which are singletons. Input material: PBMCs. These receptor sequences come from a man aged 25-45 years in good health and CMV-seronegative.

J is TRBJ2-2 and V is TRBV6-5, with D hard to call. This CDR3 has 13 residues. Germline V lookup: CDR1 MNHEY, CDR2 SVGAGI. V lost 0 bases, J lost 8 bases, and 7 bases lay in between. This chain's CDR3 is CASSYSRLGELFF. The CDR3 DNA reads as TGTGCCAGCAGTTACTCGAGGTTGGGGGAGCTGTTTTTT.

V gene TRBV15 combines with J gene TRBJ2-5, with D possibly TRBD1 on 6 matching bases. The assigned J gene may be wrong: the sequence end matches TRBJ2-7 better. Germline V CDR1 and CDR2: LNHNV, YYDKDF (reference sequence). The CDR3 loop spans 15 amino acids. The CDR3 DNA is TGTGCCACCGCACAAGGTTCAGGGGCCCCCTACGAGCAGTACTTC. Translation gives CATAQGSGAPYEQYF.

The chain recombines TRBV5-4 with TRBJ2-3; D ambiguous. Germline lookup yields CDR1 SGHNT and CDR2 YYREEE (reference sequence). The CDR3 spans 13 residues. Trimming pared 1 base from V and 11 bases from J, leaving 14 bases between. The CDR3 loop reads CASSLTEDFRQYF. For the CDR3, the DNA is TGTGCCAGCAGCTTGACAGAAGATTTTCGGCAGTATTTT.

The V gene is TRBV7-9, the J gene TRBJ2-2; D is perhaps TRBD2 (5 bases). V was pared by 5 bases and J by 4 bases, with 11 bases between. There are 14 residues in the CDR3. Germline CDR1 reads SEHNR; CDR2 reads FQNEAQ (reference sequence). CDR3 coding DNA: TGTGCCAGCAGCCCTCTCGGGGTCACCGGGGAGCTGTTTTTT. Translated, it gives CASSPLGVTGELFF.

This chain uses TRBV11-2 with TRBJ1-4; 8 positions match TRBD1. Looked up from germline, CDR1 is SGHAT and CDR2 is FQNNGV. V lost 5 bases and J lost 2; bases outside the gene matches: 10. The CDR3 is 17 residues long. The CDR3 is CASSTYQGANTNEKLFF. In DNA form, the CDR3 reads TGTGCCAGCAGCACCTACCAGGGGGCTAATACTAATGAAAAACTGTTTTTT.

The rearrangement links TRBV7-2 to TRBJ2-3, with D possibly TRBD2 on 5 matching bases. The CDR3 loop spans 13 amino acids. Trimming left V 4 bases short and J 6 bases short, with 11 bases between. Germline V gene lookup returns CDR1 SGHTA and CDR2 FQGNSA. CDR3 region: CASSSPPGDTQYF. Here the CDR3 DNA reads TGTGCCAGCAGCTCACCCCCGGGGGATACGCAGTATTTT.

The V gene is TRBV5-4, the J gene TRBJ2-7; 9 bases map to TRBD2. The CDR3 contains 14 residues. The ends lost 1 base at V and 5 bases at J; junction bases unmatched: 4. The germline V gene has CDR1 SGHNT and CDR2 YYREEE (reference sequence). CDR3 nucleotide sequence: TGTGCCAGCAGCTTGTGGCTAGCGGGGAACGAGCAGTACTTC. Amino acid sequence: CASSLWLAGNEQYF.

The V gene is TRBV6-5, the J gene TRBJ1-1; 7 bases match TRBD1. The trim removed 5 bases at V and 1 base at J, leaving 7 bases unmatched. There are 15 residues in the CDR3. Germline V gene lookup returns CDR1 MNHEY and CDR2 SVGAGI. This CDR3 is CASSKFGTANTEAFF. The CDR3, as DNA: TGTGCCAGCAGTAAGTTCGGGACAGCGAACACTGAAGCTTTCTTT.

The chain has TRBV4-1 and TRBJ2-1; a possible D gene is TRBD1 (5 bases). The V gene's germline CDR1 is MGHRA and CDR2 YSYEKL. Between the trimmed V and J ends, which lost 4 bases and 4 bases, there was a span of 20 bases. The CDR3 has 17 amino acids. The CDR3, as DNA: TGCGCCAGCAGCCGATTGAGGACACGTGAGATTTACAATGAGCAGTTCTTC. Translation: CASSRLRTREIYNEQFF.

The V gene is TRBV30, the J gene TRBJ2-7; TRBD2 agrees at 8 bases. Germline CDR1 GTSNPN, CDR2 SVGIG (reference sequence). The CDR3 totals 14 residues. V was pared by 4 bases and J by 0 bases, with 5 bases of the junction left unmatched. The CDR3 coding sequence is TGTGCCTGGAACAGCGGGAGCAGCTCCTACGAGCAGTACTTC. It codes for CAWNSGSSSYEQYF. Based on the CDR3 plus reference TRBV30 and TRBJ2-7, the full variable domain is SQTIHQWPATLVQPVGSPLSLECTVEGTSNPNLYWYRQAAGRGLQLLFYSVGIGQISSEVPQNLSASRPQDRQFILSSKKLLLSDSGFYLCAWNSGSSSYEQYFGPGTRLTVT.

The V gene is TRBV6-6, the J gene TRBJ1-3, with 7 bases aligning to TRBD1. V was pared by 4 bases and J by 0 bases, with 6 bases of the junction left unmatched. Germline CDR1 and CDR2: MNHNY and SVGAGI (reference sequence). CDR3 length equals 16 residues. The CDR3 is CASSLQGQLSGNTIYF. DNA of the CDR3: TGTGCCAGCAGTTTGCAGGGACAGCTCTCTGGAAACACCATATATTTT.

The CDR3 is CASSVGLGAGANVLTF. CDR3 bases: TGTGCCAGCAGTGTCGGATTGGGGGCGGGGGCCAACGTCCTGACTTTC. The V gene is TRBV6-1, the J gene TRBJ2-6, with D possibly matching TRBD1 (6 bases). Per germline, CDR1 MNHNS and CDR2 SASEGT. Deletions cut 4 bases from V and 4 bases from J, with 14 bases between. The CDR3 runs to 16 residues.

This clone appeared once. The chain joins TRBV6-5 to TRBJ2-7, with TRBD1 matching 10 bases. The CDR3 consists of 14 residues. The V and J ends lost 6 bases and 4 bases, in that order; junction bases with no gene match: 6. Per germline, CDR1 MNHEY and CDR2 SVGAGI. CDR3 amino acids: CASRQGQGMYEQYF. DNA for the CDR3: TGTGCCAGCAGACAGGGACAGGGGATGTACGAGCAGTACTTC.

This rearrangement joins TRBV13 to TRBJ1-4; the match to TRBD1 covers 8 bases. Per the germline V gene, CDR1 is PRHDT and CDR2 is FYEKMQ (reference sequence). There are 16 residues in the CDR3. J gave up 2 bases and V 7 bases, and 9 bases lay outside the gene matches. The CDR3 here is CASTLPQGATNEKLFF. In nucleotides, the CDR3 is TGTGCCAGCACCCTTCCCCAGGGGGCGACTAATGAAAAACTGTTTTTT. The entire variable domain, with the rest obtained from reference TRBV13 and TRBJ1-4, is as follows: AAGVIQSPRHLIKEKRETATLKCYPIPRHDTVYWYQQGPGQDPQFLISFYEKMQSDKGSIPDRFSAQQFSDYHSELNMSSLELGDSALYFCASTLPQGATNEKLFFGSGTQLSVL.